The rows below give T cell receptor beta chains drawn from one sample of a study of Ad26.COV2.S vaccination and SARS-CoV-2 variants. Assay: immunoSEQ multiplex PCR; the TCRdb copy retains only in-frame clones and omits some. The table has 200,000 to 250,000 clones, approximately 87% seen once. This material consisted of peripheral blood, taken in a trial of Ad26.COV2.S vaccine versus placebo. The receptors here all came from a person between 18 and 60 years old who received the Ad26.COV2.S COVID-19 vaccine or a placebo. The CDR3 runs from the conserved cysteine through the conserved F or W. Each record gives: clone size, D gene, CDR3 length, J gene, V gene, CDR3 DNA, CDR3 protein. D genes are given only for firm matches. Only some rows state a clone size, as once, few, many or a class for expanded clones.

>-|-|13|TRBJ1-1|TRBV10-3
TGTGCCATCAGTGAGAATGGCAGGTCCGAAGCTTTCTTT
CAISENGRSEAFF
>-|-|14|TRBJ2-7|TRBV3-1/TRBV3-2
TGTGCCAGCAGCCAAGAGTGGGGTTTCCACGAGCAGTACTTC
CASSQEWGFHEQYF
>few|-|18|TRBJ2-3|TRBV5-8
TGTGCCAGCGCTCGAATCGGTCCGGGAGTGTTTTTTAGAGATACGCAGTATTTT
CASARIGPGVFFRDTQYF
>-|TRBD1|13|TRBJ2-5|TRBV7-3
TGTGCCAGCAGCCCAGGACAGGGACAGACCCAGTACTTC
CASSPGQGQTQYF
>-|TRBD1|13|TRBJ1-2|TRBV2
TGTGCCAGCAGTGATAGGACAGGGAATGGCTACACCTTC
CASSDRTGNGYTF
>once|-|16|TRBJ2-7|TRBV18
TGTGCCAGCTCACCACCCGGCAGGGGTCCCTCCTACGAGCAGTACTTC
CASSPPGRGPSYEQYF
>-|TRBD2|15|TRBJ2-2|TRBV29-1
TGCAGCGTTACCGCTAGCGGGAGCCGTGGCGGGGAGCTGTTTTTT
CSVTASGSRGGELFF
>-|-|14|TRBJ2-5|TRBV4-1
TGCGCCAGCAGCCAAACGCCCCATTTGGAGACCCAGTACTTC
CASSQTPHLETQYF
>-|TRBD1|15|TRBJ2-7|TRBV6-2/TRBV6-3
TGTGCCAGCAGTGACCCCGGGACAGGGTCCCACGAGCAGTACTTC
CASSDPGTGSHEQYF
>-|-|16|TRBJ2-5|TRBV24-1
TGTGCCACCAGTGATTTGGCGGTGGGTGTTGGAGAGACCCAGTACTTC
CATSDLAVGVGETQYF
>-|-|15|TRBJ2-1|TRBV6-4
TGTGCCAGCAGTGAGTGGGAAACACCCTACAATGAGCAGTTCTTC
CASSEWETPYNEQFF
>-|-|13|TRBJ2-7|TRBV4-1
TGCGCCAGCAGCCAAGACCCCCCTGACGAGCAGTACTTC
CASSQDPPDEQYF
>many|TRBD1|14|TRBJ1-6|TRBV6-2/TRBV6-3
TGTGCCAGCAGCCGACAGGGGGAAAATTCACCCCTCCACTTT
CASSRQGENSPLHF
>-|-|14|TRBJ2-1|TRBV7-8
TGTGCCAGCAGCTTGCGAACCTCCTACAATGAGCAGTTCTTC
CASSLRTSYNEQFF
>-|TRBD2|14|TRBJ2-3|TRBV10-3
TGTGCCACCCGTCCGGGACTATACACAGATACGCAGTATTTT
CATRPGLYTDTQYF
>-|-|13|TRBJ2-3|TRBV28
TGTGCCAGCAGCCCACAGGGTCCAGATACGCAGTATTTT
CASSPQGPDTQYF
>-|-|14|TRBJ2-7|TRBV15
TGTGCCACCAGCAGAGATCTTGCTGACCCCGAGCAGTACTTC
CATSRDLADPEQYF
>-|-|16|TRBJ2-3|TRBV4-3
TGCGCCAGCAGCCAAGAGAACACCTATTACACAGATACGCAGTATTTT
CASSQENTYYTDTQYF
>-|TRBD2|17|TRBJ2-1|TRBV7-9
TGTGCCAGCAGTCACCCTAGCGGGGGGTCCTCCTACAATGAGCAGTTCTTC
CASSHPSGGSSYNEQFF
>-|-|14|TRBJ2-1|TRBV19
TGTGCCAGTAGTATATGGGGGAGGAACAATGAGCAGTTCTTC
CASSIWGRNNEQFF
>-|-|15|TRBJ1-5|TRBV5-5
TGTGCCAGCAGCTTGGCCGATCATATAAATCAGCCCCAGCATTTT
CASSLADHINQPQHF
>few|-|15|TRBJ1-1|TRBV11-2
TGTGCCAGCAGCTCTACGGACAGAAAGAACACTGAAGCTTTCTTT
CASSSTDRKNTEAFF
>-|-|15|TRBJ2-1|TRBV5-1
TGCGCCAGCAGCTCCCTTTGGAGTAAGGACAATGAGCAGTTCTTC
CASSSLWSKDNEQFF
>-|TRBD1|16|TRBJ1-4|TRBV19
TGTGCCAGTAGTAGAGAAGAGGACAGGGGGCGTCGAAAACTGTTTTTT
CASSREEDRGRRKLFF
>once|TRBD2|15|TRBJ2-3|TRBV5-6
TGTGCCAGCAGCTTGGTTAGCGGGCGCACAGATACGCAGTATTTT
CASSLVSGRTDTQYF
>-|-|15|TRBJ2-3|TRBV7-7
TGTGCTAGCAGCTTAGTCGGGTCATCCACAGATACGCAGTATTTT
CASSLVGSSTDTQYF
>-|-|14|TRBJ1-1|TRBV7-9
TGTGCCAGCAGCCACCTCGGGGTGGGCACTGAAGCTTTCTTT
CASSHLGVGTEAFF
>-|-|15|TRBJ2-7|TRBV6-1
TGTGCCAGCAGTGAAGGGGTGTTTAGCTCCTACGAGCAGTACTTC
CASSEGVFSSYEQYF
>-|-|13|TRBJ2-7|TRBV4-3
TGCGCCAGCAGCCAAGGAATGGGATACGAGCAGTACTTC
CASSQGMGYEQYF
>-|-|13|TRBJ1-6|TRBV30
TGTGCCCTTAGGACCAACGGGAATTCACCCCTCCACTTT
CALRTNGNSPLHF
>-|-|14|TRBJ2-3|TRBV5-1
TGCGCCAGCAGCCCCGGACTCTTCGTAGGTACGCAGTATTTT
CASSPGLFVGTQYF
>-|TRBD1|14|TRBJ1-2|TRBV5-1
TGCGCCAGCAGCTTGGTCGGGACAGCCTATGGCTACACCTTC
CASSLVGTAYGYTF
>-|TRBD2|15|TRBJ2-3|TRBV7-3
TGTGCCAGCAGCCAAGTTAGCGGGGGGGCAGATACGCAGTATTTT
CASSQVSGGADTQYF
>-|-|15|TRBJ2-3|TRBV9
TGTGCCAGCAGCGTAATACCAACTAGCACAGATACGCAGTATTTT
CASSVIPTSTDTQYF
>-|-|14|TRBJ2-1|TRBV18
TGTGCCAGCTCACCCCCCGTCCGGGGCGGCGAGCAGTTCTTC
CASSPPVRGGEQFF
>-|TRBD1|15|TRBJ2-5|TRBV29-1
TGCAGCGTTGAAGTGACAGGGGGGAGGAGGGAGACCCAGTACTTC
CSVEVTGGRRETQYF
>-|-|19|TRBJ2-1|TRBV7-2
TGTGCCAGCAGCCCCAAGGGGGAACCTAGCGGAGGCGCCTACAATGAGCAGTTCTTC
CASSPKGEPSGGAYNEQFF
>-|TRBD1|15|TRBJ1-4|TRBV5-6
TGTGCCAGCAGCTTGCGAGGGGGCCCTAATGAAAAACTGTTTTTT
CASSLRGGPNEKLFF
>few|-|13|TRBJ1-5|TRBV6-5
TGTGCCAGCAGTTCCTTCAGTCGGCAGCCCCAGCATTTT
CASSSFSRQPQHF
>once|-|14|TRBJ2-7|TRBV28
TGTGCCAGCAGGCCGGCGGAGACCCGCTACGAGCAGTACTTC
CASRPAETRYEQYF
>once|TRBD1|14|TRBJ2-1|TRBV5-1
TGCGCCAGCAGCTTGTTTCAGGGGGCTATTGAGCAGTTCTTC
CASSLFQGAIEQFF
>-|-|16|TRBJ2-7|TRBV18
TGTGCCAGCTCACCCCTCGGGGTGGGGGGCAACTACGAGCAGTACTTC
CASSPLGVGGNYEQYF
>once|TRBD2|13|TRBJ2-2|TRBV12-3/TRBV12-4
TGTGCCAGCACCCGCGGGGGTACCGGGGAGCTGTTTTTT
CASTRGGTGELFF
>-|TRBD1|17|TRBJ1-2|TRBV27
TGTGCCAGCAGTTTTTCTCCCGGAGACAGGGGGGGCTATGGCTACACCTTC
CASSFSPGDRGGYGYTF
>once|TRBD2|15|TRBJ2-3|TRBV6-5
TGTGCCAGCAGTTATCCTAGCGGGGCGGGGGATACGCAGTATTTT
CASSYPSGAGDTQYF
>-|TRBD1|15|TRBJ1-5|TRBV10-2
TGCGCCAGCAGTGTAGGGATGGGACAGAATCAGCCCCAGCATTTT
CASSVGMGQNQPQHF
>-|TRBD1|15|TRBJ1-6|TRBV19
TGTGCCAGTACCCAACAGGGGGCCAGGAATTCACCCCTCCACTTT
CASTQQGARNSPLHF
>-|-|15|TRBJ2-5|TRBV11-2
TGTGCCAGCAGCTTAGATGCTACTAGAGTTGAGGCCCAGTACTTC
CASSLDATRVEAQYF
>-|-|17|TRBJ2-3|TRBV30
TGTGCCTGGAGACCCCCGGGAGACGGATACCCGTGGGGTACGCAGTATTTT
CAWRPPGDGYPWGTQYF
>-|-|16|TRBJ1-1|TRBV30
TGTGCCTGGAGTAGAGACAGGCGCCGCATGAACACTGAAGCTTTCTTT
CAWSRDRRRMNTEAFF
>-|-|14|TRBJ2-1|TRBV5-6
TGTGCCAGCAGCTCAACGATCCAGAGGAATGAGCAGTTCTTC
CASSSTIQRNEQFF
>-|-|16|TRBJ1-4|TRBV7-9
TGTGCCAGCAGCCCGGGACGTGCCGCAACTAATGAAAAACTGTTTTTT
CASSPGRAATNEKLFF
>once|TRBD1|17|TRBJ1-1|TRBV27
TGTGCCAGCAGTAAACCGGGACAGGGGGGCATGAACACTGAAGCTTTCTTT
CASSKPGQGGMNTEAFF
>once|-|11|TRBJ2-7|TRBV6-2/TRBV6-3
TGTGCCAGCAGTTACGGGGGCAGGGAGTACTTC
CASSYGGREYF
>-|TRBD1|16|TRBJ2-7|TRBV28
TGTGCCAGCAGCCTCGGGACAGGGTACCTGTCCTACGAGCAGTACTTC
CASSLGTGYLSYEQYF
>-|TRBD2|14|TRBJ2-7|TRBV18
TGTGCCAGCTCACCAGGACTAGCGGGAGTCGAGCAGTACTTC
CASSPGLAGVEQYF
>-|-|14|TRBJ2-3|TRBV7-2
TGTGCCAGCAGAGTTACACGGCAATACGATACGCAGTATTTT
CASRVTRQYDTQYF